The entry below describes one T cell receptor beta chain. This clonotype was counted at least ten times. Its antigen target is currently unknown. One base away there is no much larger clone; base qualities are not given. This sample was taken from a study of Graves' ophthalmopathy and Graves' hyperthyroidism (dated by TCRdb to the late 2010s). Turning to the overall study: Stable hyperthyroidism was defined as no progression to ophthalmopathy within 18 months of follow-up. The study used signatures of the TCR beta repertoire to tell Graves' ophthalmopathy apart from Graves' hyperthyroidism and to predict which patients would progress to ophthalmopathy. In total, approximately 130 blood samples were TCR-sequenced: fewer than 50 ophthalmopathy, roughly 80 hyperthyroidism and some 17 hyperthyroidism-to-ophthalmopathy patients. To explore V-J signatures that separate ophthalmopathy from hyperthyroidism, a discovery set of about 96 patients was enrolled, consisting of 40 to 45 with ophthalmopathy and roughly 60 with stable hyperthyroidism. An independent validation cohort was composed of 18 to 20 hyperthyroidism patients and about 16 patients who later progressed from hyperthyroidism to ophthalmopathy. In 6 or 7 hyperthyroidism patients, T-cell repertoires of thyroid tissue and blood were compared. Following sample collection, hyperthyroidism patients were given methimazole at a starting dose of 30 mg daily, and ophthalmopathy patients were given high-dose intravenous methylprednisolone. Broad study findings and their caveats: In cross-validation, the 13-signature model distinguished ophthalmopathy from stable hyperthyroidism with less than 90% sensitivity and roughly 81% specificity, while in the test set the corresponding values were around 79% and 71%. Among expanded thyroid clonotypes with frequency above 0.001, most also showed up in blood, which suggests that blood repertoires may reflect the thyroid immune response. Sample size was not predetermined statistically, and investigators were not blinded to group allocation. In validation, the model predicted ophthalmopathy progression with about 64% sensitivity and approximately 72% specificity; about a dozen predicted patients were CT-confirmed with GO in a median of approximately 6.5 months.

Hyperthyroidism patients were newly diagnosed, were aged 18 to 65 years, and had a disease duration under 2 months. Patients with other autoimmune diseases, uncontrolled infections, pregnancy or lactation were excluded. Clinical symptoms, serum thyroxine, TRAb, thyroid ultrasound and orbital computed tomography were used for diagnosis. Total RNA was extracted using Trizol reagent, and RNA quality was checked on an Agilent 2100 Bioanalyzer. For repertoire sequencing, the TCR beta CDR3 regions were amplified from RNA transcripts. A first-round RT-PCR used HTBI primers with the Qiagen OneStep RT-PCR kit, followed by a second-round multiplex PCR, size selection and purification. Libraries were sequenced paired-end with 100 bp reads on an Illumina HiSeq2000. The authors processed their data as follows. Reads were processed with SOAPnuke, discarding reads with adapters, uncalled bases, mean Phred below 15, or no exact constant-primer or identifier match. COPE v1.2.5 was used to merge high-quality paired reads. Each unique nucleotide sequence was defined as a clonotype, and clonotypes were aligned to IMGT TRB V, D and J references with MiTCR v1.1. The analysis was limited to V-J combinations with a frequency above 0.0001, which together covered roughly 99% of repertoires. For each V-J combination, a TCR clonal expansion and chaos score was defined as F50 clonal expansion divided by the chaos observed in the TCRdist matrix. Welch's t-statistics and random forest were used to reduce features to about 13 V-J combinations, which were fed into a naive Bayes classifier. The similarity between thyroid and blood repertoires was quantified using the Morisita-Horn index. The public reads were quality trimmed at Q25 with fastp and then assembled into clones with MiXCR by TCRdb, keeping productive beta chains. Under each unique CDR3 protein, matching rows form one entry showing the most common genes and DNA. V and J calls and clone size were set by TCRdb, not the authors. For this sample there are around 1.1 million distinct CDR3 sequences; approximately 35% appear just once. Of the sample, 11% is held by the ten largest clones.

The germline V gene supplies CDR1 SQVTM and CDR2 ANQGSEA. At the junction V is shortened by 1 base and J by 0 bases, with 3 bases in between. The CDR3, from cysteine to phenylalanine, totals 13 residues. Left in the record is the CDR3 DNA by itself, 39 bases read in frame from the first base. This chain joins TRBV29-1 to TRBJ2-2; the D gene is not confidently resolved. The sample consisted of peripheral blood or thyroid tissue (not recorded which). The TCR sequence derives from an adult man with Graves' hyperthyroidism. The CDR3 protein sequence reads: CSVEGSNTGELFF. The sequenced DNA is TGCAGCGTTGAAGGATCGAACACCGGGGAGCTGTTTTTT.